This TCR beta chain was observed in a study of blood T cell repertoires in COVID-19 (dated by TCRdb to the early 2020s). A note on the overall study: Collaborator samples came from the United States, Italy and Spain and covered acute and convalescent phases of COVID-19. The prospective study material was composed of cDNA or gDNA derived from T cells, B-cell-depleted T cells, or PBMCs. The dataset comprised deeply sampled blood TCRbeta repertoires from subjects exposed to, actively infected with, or recovered from COVID-19. A freely available public database, intended as a resource for researchers studying the immune response to SARS-CoV-2, is where the repertoires were released. The samples were drawn from two sources: the first 160 participants of the ongoing ImmuneRACE study, and about 1,300 subjects contributed by 6 global collaborators. A de-identified subject ID, COVID-19 status, age in years and sex were almost always included in the sample metadata. Where available, HLA class I and class II types were obtained from metadata supplied by the sample provider rather than from assay-based typing.

TCRbeta CDR3 regions were amplified from genomic DNA using the immunoSEQ Assay, a bias-controlled multiplex PCR. Per the authors' processing: The number of nucleated cells in each sample was estimated from the amplification of reference gene primers within the assay. To quantify the absolute abundance of each unique TCRbeta CDR3 rearrangement, sequence reads were collapsed and filtered. Productive Simpson clonality was computed per sample as the square root of Simpson's diversity index over productive rearrangements. This is the immuneACCESS table as TCRdb keeps it, with only in-frame sequences that have V and J called. A part of the clones is gone; compared with another copy, unresolved V genes explain less than half, and the rest is unexplained. D and trimming come from the DNA, and the V and J calls and clone size come from that table. This sample is represented by approximately 13,000 clones; about 80% of them were singletons. The biggest ten clones account for more than 20% of the sample.

Collaborating institutions collected whole blood in K2EDTA tubes following their own protocols. Collaborator samples were shipped for TCRbeta analysis as frozen whole blood, isolated PBMCs, or DNA extracted from either sample type. In its sample, this clone was seen once. Its antigen target is currently unknown. No base-level quality is on record; no much larger clone is a single base apart. On the study overall, not on this receptor specifically: The quantity of clinical and demographic metadata differed by source and by participant and was supplied without curation.

The germline V and J ends show losses of 4 bases and 10 bases respectively, and no gene match explains 12 bases of the junction. CDR1 is given as LNHDA and CDR2 as SQIVND, both from the germline V gene (reference sequence). Reading from cysteine to phenylalanine, the CDR3 counts 15 amino acids. Only the CDR3 region is kept as DNA, spanning 45 bases read in frame from base 1. The clonotype was recovered from a man aged 35 to 55 with active or convalescent COVID-19. What was sequenced was peripheral blood. In this chain, TRBV19 is recombined with TRBJ2-1, with 8 central nucleotides matching TRBD2. The bases read TGTGCCAGTAGTAAGGGACTAGGAGAAACAATGGAGCAGTTCTTC. It translates to CASSKGLGETMEQFF.